This note documents a single T cell receptor beta chain sequence. Trimming removed 6 bases at V and 3 bases at J, with 17 bases between. The germline V gene encodes CDR1 KGHSH and CDR2 LQKENI. The CDR3 is made up of 15 amino acids. The source of the sample is a study of blood T cell repertoires in COVID-19. About the research overall: Donors in the United States, Italy and Spain gave samples during acute or convalescent COVID-19. Nucleic acid was either cDNA or gDNA, and it came from T cells, B-cell-depleted T cells, or PBMCs.

In the original processing: Cell counts per sample came from amplifying reference gene primers. Clones were sequenced by immunoSEQ multiplex PCR, and TCRdb holds only the in-frame ones, with some missing. The V and J calls and clone size come from that table; D and trimming were worked out from the DNA. The sample includes about 150,000 clones, 80% to 90% of them seen just once. V is TRBV18 and J is TRBJ1-1; TRBD1 is a possible D gene (5 bases). The sequence was obtained from a woman aged 40 to 50 with acute or convalescent COVID-19. Sample: peripheral blood. Here the CDR3 DNA reads TGTGCCAGCTCCTTAGTTGGGGCCCCTGACACTGAAGCTTTCTTT. Its protein product is CASSLVGAPDTEAFF.